The T cell receptor beta chain under discussion was sequenced for a study of blood T cell repertoires in COVID-19 (dated by TCRdb to 2019 to 2021). Concerning the study at large: Collaborator samples came from the United States, Italy and Spain and covered acute and convalescent phases of COVID-19. The dataset comprised deeply sampled blood TCRbeta repertoires from subjects exposed to, actively infected with, or recovered from COVID-19. The material from the prospective study consisted of cDNA or gDNA derived from T cells, B-cell-depleted T cells, or PBMCs. The repertoires were made available in a free public database intended to serve as a resource for research on the immune response to SARS-CoV-2. The samples were drawn from the first 160 participants of the ongoing ImmuneRACE study and from 1,254 subjects provided by 6 global collaborators. HLA class I and class II types, where available, came from metadata supplied by the sample provider rather than from assay-based typing. Sample metadata almost always included a de-identified subject ID, COVID-19 status, age in years and sex. Broad study findings and their caveats: How much clinical and demographic metadata was included differed by source and by participant, and the metadata was provided uncurated.

TCRbeta CDR3 regions were amplified from genomic DNA using the immunoSEQ Assay, a bias-controlled multiplex PCR. Per the source publication's procedure: Nucleated cell counts per sample were estimated from amplification of reference gene primers within the assay. To quantify the absolute abundance of each unique TCRbeta CDR3 rearrangement, sequence reads were collapsed and filtered. For each sample, productive Simpson clonality was calculated as the square root of Simpson's diversity index over productive rearrangements. TCRdb stores this immuneACCESS table with in-frame sequences only. Part of the clones is absent; in the studies checked, under half of the shortfall reflects unresolved V genes, and no reason is known for the rest. Clone size and the V and J calls come from that table; the DNA yielded D and trimming. A total of some 97,000 clones appear in this sample, 80% of them only once. The top ten hold roughly a third of the sample.

Regarding this clone: Which antigen it targets is not known. Base qualities are not recorded, but no much larger clone differs from it by a single base.

The collaborating institutions used their own protocols to collect whole blood in K2EDTA tubes. For TCRbeta analysis, collaborators shipped samples in one of three forms: frozen whole blood, isolated PBMCs, or DNA extracted from either of those sample types. V ends up 3 bases short and J 5 bases short, with an unmatched junction base count of 3. The CDR3 has 15 amino acids, counting the end cysteine and phenylalanine. Kept here is only the CDR3 DNA, which spans 45 bases and is read in frame from base 1. CDR1 is given as WSHSY and CDR2 as SAAADI, both from the germline V gene. Sample: peripheral blood. Here the chain combines TRBV10-2 and TRBJ2-2, and TRBD2 matches 10 of the central bases. This TCR was sampled from a man aged 65 to 79 with active or convalescent COVID-19. The base sequence is TGCGCCAGCAGTGATCTAGCGGGGGTGACCGGGGAGCTGTTTTTT. This yields the protein CASSDLAGVTGELFF.